These 5 T cell receptor beta chains were sequenced from one sample in a study of T cell responses to AZD1222 COVID-19 vaccine. Measured with immunoSEQ multiplex PCR; TCRdb has only the in-frame clones, and not every one. In the table there are more than 100,000 clones, around 90% of which are singletons. This specimen consisted of peripheral blood, obtained on day 0 of AZD1222 vaccination. The receptors here all came from an adult in good health.

The CDR3 region is CASSQKSNSPLHF. The CDR3 DNA sequence: TGCGCCAGCAGCCAGAAATCGAATTCACCCCTCCACTTT. The rearrangement uses TRBV4-3 and TRBJ1-6; D gene unclear. The CDR3 runs to 13 residues. Germline CDR1 and CDR2: LGHNA and YSLEER. Between the trimmed V and J ends, which lost 3 bases and 7 bases, there was a span of 7 bases.

The chain carries TRBV15 and TRBJ2-5; 7 nucleotides line up with TRBD1. V shed 2 bases and J 5 bases; nucleotides not matched to a gene: 11. This CDR3 has 16 residues. The germline CDR1 and CDR2 sequences are LNHNV and YYDKDF (reference sequence). CDR3 nucleotide sequence: TGTGCCACCAGCAGACCCTCGGGACAGTCAAGGGAGACCCAGTACTTC. Amino acid sequence: CATSRPSGQSRETQYF.

The chain joins TRBV27 to TRBJ1-5; TRBD1 aligns across 9 bases. The CDR3 runs 15 residues. J was trimmed by 5 bases and V by 5 bases; bases with no gene match: 7. CDR1 is MNHEY and CDR2 is SMNVEV in the germline V gene (reference sequence). The CDR3 spells CASSRTGERYQPQHF. CDR3 in DNA: TGTGCCAGCAGTCGGACAGGGGAAAGGTATCAGCCCCAGCATTTT.

The J gene is TRBJ2-7, the V gene TRBV25-1; D unclear. This CDR3 is built from 15 residues. Trimming left V 6 bases short and J 7 bases short, with 22 bases between. Germline V gene sequence: CDR1 MGHDK, CDR2 SYGVNS. This chain's CDR3 is CASSDRRFLFLEQYF. The DNA for the CDR3 is TGTGCCAGCAGCGACCGCAGGTTTCTCTTTTTGGAGCAGTACTTC.

Only a few counts were recorded for this clone. This chain connects TRBV7-6 to TRBJ2-1; 9 bases align to TRBD2. J lost 7 bases, V lost 1 base, and 5 bases had no gene match. CDR1 is SGHVS and CDR2 is FNYEAQ in the germline V gene. The CDR3 totals 15 residues. The CDR3 sequence: CASSLVAGGRNEQFF. As DNA, the CDR3 is TGTGCCAGCAGCTTAGTGGCGGGAGGGCGGAATGAGCAGTTCTTC.